The T cell receptor (beta chain) under discussion was sequenced for a study of regulatory T cells in long-lasting Graves disease. General study points: Patients with persistent Graves' had lower TCR diversity than newly diagnosed patients. New patients shared around 980 public clonotypes, and persistent patients shared more, with 2,741. There were preferences for TRBV28, TRBJ1-2 and TRBJ2-5 in persistent disease.

CDR3-region Arm-PCR and iRepertoire HTBI primers produced the TCR beta libraries. Study processing details: Identification yielded 55 to 75 TRBV and roughly 14 TRBJ segments across samples. TCRdb re-derived calls from the multiplex PCR reads in MiXCR, one entry per CDR3 protein. V and J calls and clone size were set by TCRdb, not the authors. The table includes roughly 610,000 distinct CDR3 sequences, roughly a sixth detected once. The V gene's germline CDR1 is SGHRS and CDR2 YFSETQ. The germline V and J ends were trimmed by 4 bases and 0 bases, with 15 bases remaining between them. This CDR3 spans 16 amino acids. Noted time point: newly diagnosed GD, antithyroid drugs for less than 3 months. RNA isolated from PBMCs was used to make the TCR library. In the case of this clonotype: Antigen unknown.

This same sample was also part of a study on T cells in Graves' hyperthyroidism and ophthalmopathy.

J is TRBJ2-3 and V is TRBV5-1, with D perhaps matching TRBD1 (8 bases). Here the sequenced sample was peripheral blood mononuclear cells (PBMCs), taken at new diagnosis, from a patient treated with antithyroid drugs. The clonotype comes from a man younger than 30 with Graves disease. The chain's CDR3 is CASSNGQGGSTDTQYF. CDR3 sequence (DNA): TGCGCCAGCAGCAATGGACAGGGAGGGAGCACAGATACGCAGTATTTT.